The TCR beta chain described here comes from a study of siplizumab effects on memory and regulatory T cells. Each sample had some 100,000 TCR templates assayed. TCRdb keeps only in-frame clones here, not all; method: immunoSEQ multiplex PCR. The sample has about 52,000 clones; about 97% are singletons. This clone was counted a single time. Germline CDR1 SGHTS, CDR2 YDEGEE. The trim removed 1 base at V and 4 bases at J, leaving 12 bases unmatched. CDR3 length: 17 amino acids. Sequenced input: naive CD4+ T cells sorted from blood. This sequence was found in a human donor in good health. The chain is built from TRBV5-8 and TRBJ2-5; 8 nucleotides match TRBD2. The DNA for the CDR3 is TGTGCCAGCAGCTTGTGGGGGTCTAGCGGGCCGCCAGAGACCCAGTACTTC. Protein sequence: CASSLWGSSGPPETQYF.